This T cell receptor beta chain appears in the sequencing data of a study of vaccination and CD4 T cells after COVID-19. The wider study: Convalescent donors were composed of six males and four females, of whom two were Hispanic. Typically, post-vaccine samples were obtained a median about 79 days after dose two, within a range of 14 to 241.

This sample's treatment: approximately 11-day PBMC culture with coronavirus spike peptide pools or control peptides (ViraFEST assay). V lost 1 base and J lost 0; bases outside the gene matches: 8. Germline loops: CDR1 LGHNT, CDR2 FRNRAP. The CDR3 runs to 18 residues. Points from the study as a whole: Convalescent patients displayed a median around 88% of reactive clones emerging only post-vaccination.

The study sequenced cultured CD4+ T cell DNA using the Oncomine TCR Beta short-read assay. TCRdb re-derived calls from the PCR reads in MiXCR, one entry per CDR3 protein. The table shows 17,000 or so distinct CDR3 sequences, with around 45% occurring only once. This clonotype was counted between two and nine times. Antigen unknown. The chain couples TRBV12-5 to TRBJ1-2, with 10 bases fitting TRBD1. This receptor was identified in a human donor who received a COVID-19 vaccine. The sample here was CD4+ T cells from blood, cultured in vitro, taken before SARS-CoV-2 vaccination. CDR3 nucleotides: TGTGCTAGTGGTTTGGACCGTCGAGGACAGGGGGCTAACTATGGCTACACCTTC. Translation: CASGLDRRGQGANYGYTF.